In its sample, the clone carrying this TCR beta chain was seen a few times. Its cognate antigen is unknown. The sample is drawn from a study of neurological immune-mediated disorders. Points from the study as a whole: The absence of shared CDR3 amino acid sequences among expanded clones across subjects suggests private repertoires in all groups. Expansion of TCR clones was greatest in HTLV-1-associated myelopathy and smallest in multiple sclerosis, where it fell below that of healthy controls.

Each CDR3 protein is one row after TCRdb ran MiXCR on the 5' RACE reads. The sample contains 65,000 to 80,000 distinct CDR3 sequences, about 5% of which appear only once. V was clipped by 2 bases and J by 6 bases, with 8 bases between them. Germline V gene lookup returns CDR1 SEHNR and CDR2 FQNEAQ (reference sequence). The CDR3 spans 12 residues. This TCR derives from a woman in her 70s with multiple sclerosis. What was sequenced was PBMCs. The V call is TRBV7-9, the J call TRBJ2-7, with D perhaps matching TRBD1 (5 bases). This chain's CDR3 is CASSLTRVEQYF. CDR3 coding DNA: TGTGCCAGCAGCTTAACCAGGGTCGAGCAGTACTTC. Supplemented by reference TRBV7-9 and TRBJ2-7, the full variable domain reads DTGVSQNPRHKITKRGQNVTFRCDPISEHNRLYWYRQTLGQGPEFLTYFQNEAQLEKSRLLSDRFSAERPKGSFSTLEIQRTEQGDSAMYLCASSLTRVEQYFGPGTRLTVT.